Below are 30 T cell receptor beta chains sequenced from a single sample in a study of T-cell reconstitution after alpha-beta-depleted transplantation in children. Unique molecular identifiers were incorporated into the prepared TCRbeta library. In TCRdb, the PCR reads were re-called with MiXCR into one record per CDR3 protein. Of approximately 520,000 distinct CDR3 sequences listed, approximately 32% are singletons. The sample in question was PBMCs from the stem cell graft donor, obtained from the stem cell graft. The receptors here all came from a human donor who donated a stem cell graft to a child with aplastic anemia.

The genes are TRBV20-1 and TRBJ1-2; D is ambiguous. The V end lost 3 bases, the J end lost 5 bases, and 7 bases lay between the germline ends. The CDR3 sequence is 11 residues long. Germline CDR1 DFQATT, CDR2 SNEGSKA (reference sequence). CDR3 DNA: TGCAGTGCTAGTTTCTATTATGGCTACACCTTC. This gives the protein CSASFYYGYTF.

This chain uses TRBV7-9 with TRBJ2-5; D remains ambiguous. The CDR3 consists of 14 residues. Trimming removed 2 bases from V and 5 bases from J, with 12 bases in between. Per the germline V gene, CDR1 is SEHNR and CDR2 is FQNEAQ (reference sequence). The CDR3 reads CASSLSVGFETQYF. The CDR3 DNA sequence: TGTGCCAGCAGCTTATCGGTGGGTTTTGAGACCCAGTACTTC.

V and J are TRBV11-3 and TRBJ2-7; possibly TRBD1 or TRBD2 for D (5 bases each). Germline V gene sequence: CDR1 SGHNT, CDR2 YENEEA. This CDR3 comprises 15 residues. The V end was cut by 5 bases, the J end by 2 bases, with 16 bases between. The CDR3, as DNA: TGTGCCAGCAGCCCCCCCCGGGGCTTGGCCTACGAGCAGTACGTC. Residues: CASSPPRGLAYEQYV.

This clonotype was detected a few times. This chain links TRBV12-3 or TRBV12-4 with TRBJ2-3; TRBD2 might be the D (6 bases). V lost 3 bases and J lost 2, with 12 bases in between. This CDR3 spans 15 amino acids. The CDR3 sequence: CASSFRREITDTQYF. The CDR3 bases are TGTGCCAGCAGTTTCCGACGGGAGATCACAGATACGCAGTATTTT.

J is TRBJ1-6 and V is TRBV7-6, with 9 bases lining up with TRBD1. There are 17 residues in the CDR3. V lost 1 base, J lost 6 bases, and 7 bases stayed unmatched. CDR1 and CDR2 from the germline V gene are SGHVS and FNYEAQ. The CDR3 region is CASSLGPPGQGNSPLHF. In DNA form, the CDR3 reads TGTGCCAGCAGCTTAGGACCCCCGGGACAGGGTAATTCACCCCTCCACTTT.

This clonotype was picked up a small number of times. The gene calls are TRBV20-1 and TRBJ2-3; 12 bases align to TRBD2. Germline V gene sequence: CDR1 DFQATT, CDR2 SNEGSKA (reference sequence). V was pared by 3 bases and J by 5 bases, with 12 bases of the junction left unmatched. The length of the CDR3 is 17 residues. CDR3 residues: CSASVLETSGRGDTQYF. CDR3 nucleotide sequence: TGCAGTGCTAGCGTCTTAGAGACTAGCGGGAGAGGAGATACGCAGTATTTT.

The chain joins TRBV3-1 to TRBJ1-2; possibly TRBD1 for D (6 bases). V lost 3 bases and J 3 bases, leaving 14 bases between the germline ends. CDR1 and CDR2 (germline): LGHDT, YNNKEL (reference sequence). The CDR3 is 15 residues long. In DNA form, the CDR3 reads TGTGCCAGCAGCCAGAGAAAGGACAGTCACTATGGCTACACCTTC. Amino acid sequence: CASSQRKDSHYGYTF.

The rearrangement links TRBV5-4 to TRBJ2-1; D remains unclear. The length of the CDR3 is 13 residues. Trimming left V 4 bases short and J 6 bases short, with 11 bases between. Germline-derived CDR1 and CDR2 are SGHNT and YYREEE (reference sequence). The CDR3 region is CASSLEAGNEQFF. The CDR3 nucleotides are TGTGCCAGCAGCCTAGAGGCCGGCAATGAGCAGTTCTTC.

This rearrangement joins TRBV29-1 to TRBJ2-4; weak D call: TRBD1 (5 bases). Trimming took 0 bases from V and 6 from J, leaving 12 bases between them. Germline V gene sequence: CDR1 SQVTM, CDR2 ANQGSEA. The CDR3 loop spans 14 amino acids. The CDR3 DNA reads TGCAGCGTTGAAGATTCAGGGTTGAGAAACATTCAGTACTTC. Protein: CSVEDSGLRNIQYF.

V is TRBV18 and J is TRBJ1-2; D uncertain. The ends were cut back, 6 bases at V and 2 bases at J, with 13 bases in the middle. CDR3 size: 14 residues. Germline lookup yields CDR1 KGHSH and CDR2 LQKENI. Written as DNA, the CDR3 is TGTGCCAGCTCTTCAGGACTTAAAAACTATGGCTACACCTTC. This encodes CASSSGLKNYGYTF.

This chain joins TRBV7-2 and TRBJ2-5; TRBD1 or TRBD2 may be the D gene (5 bases each). Trimming cost V 0 bases and J 5 bases, with 13 bases left between them. CDR1 and CDR2 from the germline V gene are SGHTA and FQGNSA. This CDR3 region has 15 residues. CDR3 in amino acids: CASSLARGKAETQYF. The CDR3, as DNA: TGTGCCAGCAGCTTAGCCCGGGGCAAGGCGGAGACCCAGTACTTC.

The chain employs TRBV5-1 and TRBJ2-3, with 8 bases matching TRBD2. The CDR3 loop spans 15 amino acids. In germline, CDR1 is SGHRS, CDR2 YFSETQ. The V and J ends lost 0 bases and 4 bases, in that order; junction bases with no gene match: 4. This CDR3 reads CASSLEAGAADTQYF. The CDR3 coding sequence is TGCGCCAGCAGCTTGGAAGCGGGAGCAGCAGATACGCAGTATTTT.

The chain joins TRBV2 to TRBJ2-7; D remains unclear. CDR3 length: 12 residues. Trimming stripped 6 bases from V and 6 bases from J, with 12 bases between. Per germline, CDR1 SNHLY and CDR2 FYNNEI. The CDR3 sequence is CASSKLISEQYF. Written as DNA, the CDR3 is TGTGCCAGCAGCAAGCTAATTAGCGAGCAGTACTTC. Together with reference TRBV2 and TRBJ2-7, the CDR3 gives the full variable domain: EPEVTQTPSHQVTQMGQEVILRCVPISNHLYFYWYRQILGQKVEFLVSFYNNEISEKSEIFDDQFSVERPDGSNFTLKIRSTKLEDSAMYFCASSKLISEQYFGPGTRLTVT.

This chain uses TRBV5-1 with TRBJ1-1; 8 positions agree with TRBD1. The germline V gene encodes CDR1 SGHRS and CDR2 YFSETQ. The CDR3 is 13 residues long. Unmatched junction bases numbered 6, after V lost 4 bases and J lost 7 bases. The CDR3: CASSLSDRGEAFF. CDR3 coding DNA: TGCGCCAGCAGCCTATCCGACAGGGGTGAAGCTTTCTTT.

This clonotype was seen a handful of times. The chain recombines TRBV7-2 with TRBJ2-5; tentative D call: TRBD2 (6 bases). There are 13 residues in the CDR3. The V end was cut by 5 bases, the J end by 0 bases, with 7 bases between. Looked up from germline, CDR1 is SGHTA and CDR2 is FQGNSA. CDR3 protein: CASSGRNQETQYF. CDR3 nucleotide sequence: TGTGCCAGCAGCGGGAGGAACCAAGAGACCCAGTACTTC.

The table lists this clonotype with a count of one. The chain employs TRBV5-4 and TRBJ1-4; tentative D call: TRBD1 (5 bases). CDR3 length: 14 residues. The germline V gene encodes CDR1 SGHNT and CDR2 YYREEE (reference sequence). Trimming removed 2 bases from V and 9 bases from J, with 14 bases in between. CDR3 sequence reads: CASSFELGEQKLFF. CDR3 sequence (DNA): TGTGCCAGCAGCTTCGAGCTGGGGGAGCAAAAACTGTTTTTT.

This chain links TRBV30 with TRBJ1-5; 7 bases match TRBD1. The germline V gene has CDR1 GTSNPN and CDR2 SVGIG (reference sequence). The V gene end was trimmed by 2 bases and the J gene end by 4 bases; junction bases not matched to a gene: 8. The CDR3 extends over 15 amino acids. CDR3 protein: CAWSLETGRNQPQHF. The CDR3 region has the DNA TGTGCCTGGAGTTTGGAGACAGGGCGGAATCAGCCCCAGCATTTT.

This clonotype was observed a handful of times. The chain carries TRBV6-1 and TRBJ1-2; weak D call: TRBD1 (5 bases). CDR3 size: 13 residues. V lost 6 bases to trimming and J lost 8 bases, with 16 bases between them. Germline CDR1 and CDR2: MNHNS and SASEGT. For the CDR3, the DNA is TGTGCCAGCAGCCCCTCCGGGACGCAGGGCTACACCTTC. It specifies CASSPSGTQGYTF.

The J gene is TRBJ1-1, the V gene TRBV5-5; D is ambiguous. The CDR3 extends over 13 amino acids. The V gene lost 0 bases and the J gene lost 6 bases, with 9 bases spanning the gap. Germline CDR1 SGHKS, CDR2 YYEKEE (reference sequence). CDR3 in amino acids: CASSLAPGAEAFF. As DNA, the CDR3 is TGTGCCAGCAGCTTGGCCCCCGGGGCTGAAGCTTTCTTT.

The genes are TRBV6-4 and TRBJ2-3, with no clear D. The germline CDR1 and CDR2 sequences are MRHNA and SNTAGT. The CDR3 loop spans 13 amino acids. V shed 5 bases and J shed 3 bases, with 9 bases lying between them. The CDR3 protein is CASSPKGTDTQYF. CDR3 in DNA: TGTGCCAGCAGTCCTAAAGGGACAGATACGCAGTATTTT.

This clonotype was seen only once. V and J are TRBV7-1 and TRBJ2-7, with TRBD2 identical over 8 bases. TRBV7-1 qualifies as an ORF whose function is uncertain. The CDR3 sequence is 14 residues long. V shed 5 bases, J shed 2 bases, and the junction held 5 bases outside the gene matches. CDR3 in amino acids: CASSPGGATYEQYV. The CDR3 DNA sequence: TGTGCCAGCAGCCCCGGGGGGGCGACCTACGAGCAGTACGTC.

The chain combines TRBV20-1 with TRBJ2-1; D is unresolved. The CDR3 sequence is 11 residues long. V was trimmed by 3 bases and J by 10 bases, leaving 10 bases between them. Germline lookup yields CDR1 DFQATT and CDR2 SNEGSKA (reference sequence). CDR3: CSASGPREQFF. CDR3 sequence (DNA): TGCAGTGCTAGCGGGCCAAGGGAGCAGTTCTTC.

The genes are TRBV7-8 and TRBJ2-7; weak D call: TRBD2 (5 bases). The CDR3 extends over 14 amino acids. Germline loops: CDR1 SGHVS, CDR2 FQNEAQ. Trimming left V 3 bases short and J 0 bases short, with 9 bases between. CDR3 DNA sequence: TGTGCCAGCAGCTTCCGAGGGAGCTCCTACGAGCAGTACTTC. This sequence encodes CASSFRGSSYEQYF.

This clonotype was seen a handful of times. The chain has TRBV4-1 and TRBJ2-7; TRBD1 aligns across 9 bases. J lost 0 bases, V lost 0 bases, and 0 bases had no gene match. The CDR3 has 15 residues. The germline V gene has CDR1 MGHRA and CDR2 YSYEKL. The chain's CDR3 is CASSQEGQGSYEQYF. DNA for the CDR3: TGCGCCAGCAGCCAAGAGGGACAGGGCTCCTACGAGCAGTACTTC.

The V call is TRBV10-3, the J call TRBJ2-1, with 7 bases lining up with TRBD1. CDR3 length: 14 amino acids. Losses at the gene ends were 6 bases for V and 0 bases for J; bases not matched to a gene: 2. Germline V lookup: CDR1 ENHRY, CDR2 SYGVKD. The CDR3 spells CAIRGTDSYNEQFF. CDR3 sequence (DNA): TGTGCCATCAGGGGGACAGACTCCTACAATGAGCAGTTCTTC.

The chain uses TRBV29-1 and TRBJ2-1; D is unclear. Trimming cost V 4 bases and J 6 bases, with 4 bases left between them. Germline V gene data show CDR1 as SQVTM and CDR2 as ANQGSEA. The CDR3 sequence is 10 residues long. The CDR3 spells CSVAPNEQFF. The CDR3 DNA is TGCAGCGTTGCCCCCAATGAGCAGTTCTTC.

This chain connects TRBV6-1 to TRBJ2-2; 10 nucleotides line up with TRBD1. V shed 7 bases and J 6 bases; nucleotides not matched to a gene: 5. The CDR3 length is 14 residues. Per the germline V gene, CDR1 is MNHNS and CDR2 is SASEGT. DNA of the CDR3: TGTGCCAGCACCCTCGACAGGGGGCCCGGGGAGCTGTTTTTT. Protein: CASTLDRGPGELFF.

There are many counts of this clonotype. This chain uses TRBV14 with TRBJ2-1; D possibly corresponds to TRBD1 (5 bases). There are 16 residues in the CDR3. With 4 bases removed from V and 6 bases from J, the gap between germline ends came to 19 bases. Germline V lookup: CDR1 SGHDN, CDR2 FVKESK. The CDR3 nucleotides read TGTGCCAGCAGCCCGATCGGGTCCGACAGCCCCAATGAGCAGTTCTTC. Protein sequence: CASSPIGSDSPNEQFF.

The chain carries TRBV20-1 and TRBJ1-1; D ambiguous. This CDR3 has 12 amino acids. Looked up from germline, CDR1 is DFQATT and CDR2 is SNEGSKA (reference sequence). V was shortened by 4 bases and J by 13 bases, with 19 bases between the two germline ends. The CDR3 region is CSAMDGRSRGFF. The DNA for the CDR3 is TGCAGTGCTATGGACGGCCGAAGTAGAGGTTTCTTT.

A few counts support this clonotype. The CDR3 reads CASSMTRRGQPQHF. The CDR3 DNA reads as TGCGCCAGCAGCATGACAAGGCGGGGTCAGCCCCAGCATTTT. This chain uses TRBV10-2 with TRBJ1-5, with D unclear. Germline CDR1 is WSHSY and CDR2 is SAAADI. Trimming took 6 bases from V and 6 from J, leaving 15 bases between them. This CDR3 spans 14 amino acids.